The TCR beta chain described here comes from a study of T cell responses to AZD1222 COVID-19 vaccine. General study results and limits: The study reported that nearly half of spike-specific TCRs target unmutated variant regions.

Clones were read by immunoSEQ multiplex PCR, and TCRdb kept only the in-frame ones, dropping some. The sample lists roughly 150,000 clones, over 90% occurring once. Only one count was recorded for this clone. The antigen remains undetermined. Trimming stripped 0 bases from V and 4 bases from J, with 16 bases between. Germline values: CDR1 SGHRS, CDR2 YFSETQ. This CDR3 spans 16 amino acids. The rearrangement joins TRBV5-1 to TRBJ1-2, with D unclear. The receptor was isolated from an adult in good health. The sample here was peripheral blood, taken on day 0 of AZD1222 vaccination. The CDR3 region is CASSLAPGPLFYGYTF. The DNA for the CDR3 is TGCGCCAGCAGCTTGGCCCCCGGCCCCTTATTCTATGGCTACACCTTC. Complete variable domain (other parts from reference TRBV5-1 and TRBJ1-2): KAGVTQTPRYLIKTRGQQVTLSCSPISGHRSVSWYQQTPGQGLQFLFEYFSETQRNKGNFPGRFSGRQFSNSRSEMNVSTLELGDSALYLCASSLAPGPLFYGYTFGSGTRLTVV.